The T cell receptor (beta chain) described here comes from a study of T cells after yellow fever vaccination. A 5'RACE template-switching step, the method used to make TCR cDNA, added a universal primer site and UMIs. TCRdb ran MiXCR on the 5' RACE reads and lists one entry per CDR3 protein. There are around 310,000 distinct CDR3 sequences in the sample; roughly 8.7% occur only once, and approximately 19% lies in the top ten. The germline CDR1 and CDR2 sequences are MGHRA and YSYEKL. Trimming stripped 4 bases from V and 2 bases from J, with 12 bases between. This CDR3 region has 15 residues. The chain has TRBV4-1 and TRBJ1-3, with D possibly TRBD1 on 5 matching bases. The sequence derives from a man aged 18 to 30 who received the YFV17D yellow fever vaccine. The material sequenced was PBMCs, taken on the day of the first yellow fever vaccination. This CDR3 reads CASSRLVGAGNTIYF. The DNA for the CDR3 is TGCGCCAGCAGCCGCTTGGTGGGGGCTGGAAACACCATATATTTT.